The 15 T cell receptor beta chains in this list originate from one sample, sequenced in a study of T cells in Graves' hyperthyroidism and ophthalmopathy. RNA transcripts were the template for amplifying TCR beta CDR3 regions. The TCR CDR3 was amplified in a first-round RT-PCR using the HTBI primer set. TCRdb used MiXCR to reprocess the multiplex PCR reads, holding one entry per CDR3 protein. Of fewer than 650,000 distinct CDR3 sequences in the sample, 13% to 15% were seen once. The sample taken for sequencing was blood. The receptors derive from a young woman with Graves' ophthalmopathy.

This clonotype was seen a handful of times. CDR3 protein: CASSVERAAGVRGNEQFF. The CDR3 DNA is TGTGCCAGCAGCGTAGAACGAGCGGCGGGAGTTCGTGGCAATGAGCAGTTCTTC. V gene TRBV9 combines with J gene TRBJ2-1, with 7 bases that match TRBD2. Germline trimming cut 0 bases from V and 6 bases from J; bases unmatched to any gene: 15. This CDR3 is built from 18 residues. The germline V gene has CDR1 SGDLS and CDR2 YYNGEE.

This clonotype showed up just once. A read error may explain this, as a much larger clone is one base away. V usage is TRBV20-1 and J usage is TRBJ2-3, with a tentative D call TRBD2 (5 bases). Per germline, CDR1 DFQATT and CDR2 SNEGSKA (reference sequence). V lost 8 bases to trimming and J lost 6 bases, with 21 bases between them. The CDR3 is 14 residues long. Written as DNA, the CDR3 is TGCAGTACAAACGACATGGTGGAGGAGGATACGCAGTATTTT. Translated: CSTNDMVEEDTQYF.

This clonotype showed up many times. The chain employs TRBV9 and TRBJ2-1, with 8 bases identical to TRBD2. CDR1 is SGDLS, CDR2 YYNGEE, per germline. CDR3 size: 15 residues. The J segment lost 0 bases and the V segment lost 4 bases, leaving 3 bases of the junction unmatched. CDR3 bases: TGTGCCAGCAGCCTAGCGGGTACCTCCTACAATGAGCAGTTCTTC. It specifies CASSLAGTSYNEQFF.

This clonotype was found once. V is TRBV4-1 and J is TRBJ2-2; 9 bases map to TRBD1. The CDR3 sequence is 16 residues long. V gave up 3 bases and J gave up 6 bases; unmatched junction bases: 8. Looked up from germline, CDR1 is MGHRA and CDR2 is YSYEKL. CDR3 in DNA: TGCGCCAGCAGCCAGGGGAACAGGGGGCTCGCCGGGGAGCTGTTTTTT. Protein product: CASSQGNRGLAGELFF.

This clonotype was seen a handful of times. The chain carries TRBV20-1 and TRBJ2-5; 8 bases are shared with TRBD2. The CDR3 runs to 17 residues. The J segment lost 1 base and the V segment lost 0 bases, leaving 10 bases of the junction unmatched. CDR1 and CDR2 (germline): DFQATT, SNEGSKA (reference sequence). The CDR3 DNA follows: TGCAGTGCTAGAGAGCCAGCGGGAGCCCTTTTCCAAGAGACCCAGTACTTC. Residues: CSAREPAGALFQETQYF.

This clonotype showed up just a few times. V usage is TRBV20-1 and J usage is TRBJ2-2; 9 nucleotides match TRBD2. V shed 2 bases, J shed 4 bases, and the junction held 8 bases outside the gene matches. The CDR3 extends over 16 amino acids. Germline V lookup: CDR1 DFQATT, CDR2 SNEGSKA (reference sequence). CDR3 protein: CSARPATSGRTGELFF. The CDR3 bases are TGCAGTGCTAGACCCGCTACTAGCGGGCGCACCGGGGAGCTGTTTTTT.

This clonotype was seen at least ten times. The chain carries TRBV5-1 and TRBJ2-2; 7 bases map to TRBD1. The CDR3 spans 15 residues. The trim removed 4 bases at V and 0 bases at J, leaving 3 bases unmatched. Per the germline V gene, CDR1 is SGHRS and CDR2 is YFSETQ. The CDR3, as DNA: TGCGCCAGCAGCGCGGACAGGTCGAACACCGGGGAGCTGTTTTTT. This codes for CASSADRSNTGELFF.

V is TRBV5-1 and J is TRBJ2-3; a weak D match, TRBD2 (6 bases). CDR1 and CDR2 from the germline V gene are SGHRS and YFSETQ. This CDR3 spans 16 amino acids. V was pared by 4 bases and J by 9 bases, with 24 bases between. CDR3: CASSPAKVLADLTQYF. CDR3 nucleotides: TGCGCCAGCAGCCCTGCAAAAGTGTTAGCGGACTTAACGCAGTATTTT.

The chain has TRBV9 and TRBJ1-2; D not certain. The CDR3 totals 14 residues. V lost 0 bases and J lost 8, with 14 bases in between. From germline, CDR1 is SGDLS and CDR2 YYNGEE. This chain's CDR3 is CASSVDATINGYTF. As DNA, the CDR3 is TGTGCCAGCAGCGTAGATGCAACCATAAACGGCTACACCTTC.

Many counts were recorded for this clonotype. The chain uses TRBV5-1 and TRBJ2-3; 11 bases match TRBD1. Germline CDR1 and CDR2: SGHRS and YFSETQ. The CDR3 sequence is 14 residues long. J was trimmed by 4 bases and V by 7 bases; bases with no gene match: 5. The CDR3 region is CASLGQGVADTQYF. In DNA form, the CDR3 reads TGCGCCAGCCTGGGACAGGGGGTCGCAGATACGCAGTATTTT.

The sample holds many counts of this clonotype. This chain connects TRBV6-1 to TRBJ2-1, with TRBD1 matching over 8 bases. The germline V gene has CDR1 MNHNS and CDR2 SASEGT. Trimming cost V 3 bases and J 3 bases; bases outside gene matches: 4. The length of the CDR3 is 15 residues. CDR3 sequence (DNA): TGTGCCAGCAGTGATGGACAGGGTTTCTACAATGAGCAGTTCTTC. Translated, it gives CASSDGQGFYNEQFF.

This clonotype was seen ten or more times. The rearrangement uses TRBV18 and TRBJ1-1; D is unclear. The CDR3 extends over 13 amino acids. Per germline, CDR1 KGHSH and CDR2 LQKENI. V was trimmed by 2 bases and J by 3 bases, leaving 7 bases between them. The CDR3 DNA reads TGTGCCAGCTCACCAATCGGGGACACTGAAGCTTTCTTT. As protein: CASSPIGDTEAFF. The whole variable domain, filled in from reference TRBV18 and TRBJ1-1, reads NAGVMQNPRHLVRRRGQEARLRCSPMKGHSHVYWYRQLPEEGLKFMVYLQKENIIDESGMPKERFSAEFPKEGPSILRIQQVVRGDSAAYFCASSPIGDTEAFFGQGTRLTVV.

This clonotype appeared many times. Its ends do not fully match the called genes, so a read error is possible. This chain links TRBV7-7 with TRBJ2-3; no firm D call. From germline, CDR1 is SSHAT and CDR2 FNYEAQ (reference sequence). CDR3 length: 13 residues. The CDR3 sequence: CASSLGGLDTQYF. CDR3 sequence (DNA): TGTGCTAGCAGCTTAGGTGGGCTAGATACGCAGTATTTT.

This clonotype was found many times. J is TRBJ2-1 and V is TRBV6-1; D ambiguous. The V end lost 11 bases, the J end lost 3 bases, and 11 bases lay between the germline ends. This CDR3 contains 12 residues. The germline CDR1 and CDR2 sequences are MNHNS and SASEGT. CDR3 sequence: CALDPNYNEQFF. As DNA, the CDR3 is TGTGCCCTGGATCCGAACTACAATGAGCAGTTCTTC.

V is TRBV7-9 and J is TRBJ2-7; 8 nucleotides align to TRBD1. Germline V gene sequence: CDR1 SEHNR, CDR2 FQNEAQ (reference sequence). The ends lost 5 bases at V and 3 bases at J; junction bases unmatched: 9. The CDR3 loop spans 15 amino acids. This chain's CDR3 is CASSPTGTGYYEQYF. The CDR3 bases are TGTGCCAGCAGCCCGACCGGGACAGGCTACTACGAGCAGTACTTC.